Included here is one T cell receptor (beta chain) sequence, with context. In this sample, this clonotype turned up many times. Its antigen specificity is not known. The input lacks base qualities; no much larger clone sits a single base away. This record belongs to a study of T cells after yellow fever vaccination (dated by TCRdb to the late 2010s). Some background on the complete study: Libraries from fractions with low cell numbers were prepared with the SMART-Seq v4 Ultra Low Input RNA kit. Bulk TCR alpha and beta repertoires were sequenced longitudinally to track T-cell clones before and after primary and booster YFV17D yellow fever vaccination. The cohort comprised two healthy male donors, one aged 18 to 30 and one aged 30 to 40 years. Blood samples were taken at several timepoints before and after primary and secondary immunization, and bulk PBMC replicates and cell subsets were isolated. Beyond this particular receptor, the publication reports: Because abundant contaminating clonotypes from the bulk population could be contained in FACS-sorted repertoires, computational filtering was required. Most clones expanded after primary vaccination (96% of CD4 and around 88% of CD8) were re-detected after the booster, suggesting that broad memory maintenance occurred. The secondary T-cell response was found to be weaker but faster than the primary response, with a peak reached on day 5 rather than on day 15. A small fraction of clonotypes showed up in both the CD4 and CD8 compartments, probably as a result of convergent recombination. The study included only a couple of donors, which limits how far the findings can be generalized.

TCR cDNA was synthesized by 5'RACE template switching, through which a universal primer site and unique molecular identifiers were introduced. cDNA synthesis was primed from both the TCR alpha and TCR beta constant segments. Two PCR steps were used to amplify libraries, with sample barcodes and sequencing adapters being added in the second step. Libraries were sequenced on Illumina HiSeq 2500 (2x100 bp) or NovaSeq (2x150 bp). Concerning the study's data processing: MIGEC handled demultiplexing of reads and collapsing into UMI consensus sequences, while MiXCR performed V(D)J alignment. Vaccine-responding clonotypes were defined with edgeR using replicate PBMC samples, requiring FDR below 0.01 and a log2 fold change above 5 up to day 15. Bulk clonotypes were assigned CD4 or CD8 identity according to which sequenced CD4 or CD8 repertoire held them at higher abundance. The public sequencing data were trimmed at Q25 with fastp and processed into clonotypes with MiXCR by TCRdb, which kept only in-frame beta chains. One record per CDR3 amino acid sequence lists the most common genes and DNA. These V and J calls are TCRdb output, not the study's own analysis. In all, the sample holds 200,000 to 300,000 distinct CDR3 sequences, and roughly 6.8% of those were seen once. In total, the top ten clones hold 0.8% to 1.2% of the sample.

From the germline V gene, CDR1 is SQVTM and CDR2 is ANQGSEA. The CDR3 covers 11 residues, taking in both the cysteine and the phenylalanine. The CDR3 DNA has 33 bases and is translated from base 1. Trimming at the junction amounts to 7 bases on V and 7 bases on J, and the germline ends lie 10 bases apart. The treatment or condition tag for this specimen amounts to: live attenuated yellow fever vaccine strain. A standard Ficoll-Paque protocol was used to isolate PBMCs from peripheral blood. CD4 and CD8 T-cell fractions were isolated with Dynabeads CD4 and CD8 positive selection kits. TriZol was used to extract RNA from bulk PBMCs, CD4 and CD8 fractions, and dextramer-positive and dextramer-negative fractions.

Sample: CD4+ T cells sorted from PBMCs, taken on the day of the yellow fever booster vaccination. Recombination connected TRBV29-1 to TRBJ2-2; the D gene may be TRBD1 or TRBD2, since each aligns over 5 bases. The receptor comes from a man between 25 and 39 years old who received the YFV17D yellow fever vaccine. The sequenced DNA: TGCAGCGGAGGGGAAGGCGGGGAGCTGTTTTTT. This translates into CSGGEGGELFF.